The TCR beta chain under discussion was sequenced for a study of blood T cells in healthy people across ages. The study, taken as a whole, reports: Fewer expanded clones and more diversity marked long-lived versus aged donors. Because donor CMV status was unknown, expanded clonotype changes were possibly confounded. Significant beta diversity loss was already apparent by age around 40, declining roughly linearly. PBMC samples, being unsorted, prevented any conclusive comparison of naive and antigen-experienced cells.

To note about this clonotype: What it recognizes is unknown. At one of its ends the junction is not consistent with the germline gene, which may arise from a read error.

Germline V CDR1 and CDR2: MGHDK, SYGVNS. This CDR3 is 14 amino acids long. It was with a sample-barcoded 5' primer and a J-beta primer mix that a second PCR of roughly 6 to 12 cycles was run. TCRdb independently ran MiXCR on the 5' RACE reads; one entry per CDR3 protein. The sample has 1,300,000 or so distinct CDR3 sequences, around 59% seen once. J is TRBJ1-5 and V is TRBV25-1; TRBD1 matches at 8 bases. Specimen: blood. The receptor's source is a man between 18 and 29 years old in good health. The chain's CDR3 is CANSEGTGHQPQHF. CDR3 DNA sequence: TGTGCCAACAGTGAAGGGACAGGTCATCAGCCCCAGCATTTT. Combining the CDR3 with reference TRBV25-1 and TRBJ1-5 gives the whole variable domain EADIYQTPRYLVIGTGKKITLECSQTMGHDKMYWYQQDPGMELHLIHYSYGVNSTEKGDLSSESTVSRIRTEHFPLTLESARPSHTSQYLCANSEGTGHQPQHFGDGTRLSIL.